This T cell receptor (beta chain) was found in a study of blood T cell repertoires in COVID-19. Looking at the study overall: Italy, Spain and the United States were the sources of the convalescent and acute COVID-19 samples.

Data came from immunoSEQ multiplex PCR; TCRdb stores just in-frame clones and leaves some out. Here the sample spans roughly 300,000 clones, approximately 90% being singletons. What was sequenced was PBMCs or T cells enriched from blood (not recorded which). The origin of this receptor is a woman under 30 who had recovered from COVID-19.

CDR3 nucleotide sequence: TGCGCCAGCAGCTTGCGGGGGGCGCATCAAGAGACCCAGTACTTC. Translated: CASSLRGAHQETQYF. This sequence joins TRBV5-1 and TRBJ2-5; maybe TRBD2 (7 bases). V dropped 1 base and J dropped 2 bases, with 12 bases sitting between them. The CDR3 is 15 residues long. Germline V CDR1 and CDR2: SGHRS, YFSETQ.